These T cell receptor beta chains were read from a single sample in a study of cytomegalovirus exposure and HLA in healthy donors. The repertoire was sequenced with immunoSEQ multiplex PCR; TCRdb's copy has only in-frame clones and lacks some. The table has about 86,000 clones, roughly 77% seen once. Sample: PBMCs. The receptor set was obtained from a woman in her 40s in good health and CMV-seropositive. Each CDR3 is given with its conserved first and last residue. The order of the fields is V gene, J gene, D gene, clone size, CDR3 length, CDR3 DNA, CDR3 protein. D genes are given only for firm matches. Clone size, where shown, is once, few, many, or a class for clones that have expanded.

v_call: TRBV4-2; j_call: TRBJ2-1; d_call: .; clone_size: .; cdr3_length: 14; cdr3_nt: TGTGCCAGCAGCCAATGGGACTTCCCGGGTGAGCAGTTCTTC; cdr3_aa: CASSQWDFPGEQFF
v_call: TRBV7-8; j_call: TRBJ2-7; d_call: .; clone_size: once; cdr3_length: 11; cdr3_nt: TGTGCCAGCAGCTTAGCGCGGGAGCAGTACTTC; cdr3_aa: CASSLAREQYF
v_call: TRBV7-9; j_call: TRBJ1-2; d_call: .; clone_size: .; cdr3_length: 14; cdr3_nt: TGTGCCAGCAGCTTAGCACCCCACTCGTATGGCTACACCTTC; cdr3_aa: CASSLAPHSYGYTF
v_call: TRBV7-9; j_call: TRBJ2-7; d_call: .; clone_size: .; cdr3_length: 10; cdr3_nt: TGTGCCAGCGCGGGGTACGAGCAGTACTTC; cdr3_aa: CASAGYEQYF
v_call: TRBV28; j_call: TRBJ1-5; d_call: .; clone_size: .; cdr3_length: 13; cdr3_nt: TGTGCCAGCAGCTCTTATAGCAATCAGCCCCAGCATTTT; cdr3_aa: CASSSYSNQPQHF
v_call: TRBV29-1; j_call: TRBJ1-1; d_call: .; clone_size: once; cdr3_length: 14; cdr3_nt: TGCAGCGTTGAAGTCAGGGGCCTGAACACTGAAGCTTTCTTT; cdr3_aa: CSVEVRGLNTEAFF
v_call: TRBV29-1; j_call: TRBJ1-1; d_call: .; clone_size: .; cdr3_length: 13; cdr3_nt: TGCAGCGTTGAAGGGGGGCTGAACACTGAAGCTTTCTTT; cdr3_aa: CSVEGGLNTEAFF
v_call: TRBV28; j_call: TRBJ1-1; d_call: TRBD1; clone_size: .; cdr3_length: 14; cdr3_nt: TGTGCCAGCAGTTTGTCCAGGGGGAGGACTGAAGCTTTCTTT; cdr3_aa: CASSLSRGRTEAFF
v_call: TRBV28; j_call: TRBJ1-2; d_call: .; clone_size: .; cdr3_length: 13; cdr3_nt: TGTGCCAGCAGGAACCGGGATAACTATGGCTACACCTTC; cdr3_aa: CASRNRDNYGYTF
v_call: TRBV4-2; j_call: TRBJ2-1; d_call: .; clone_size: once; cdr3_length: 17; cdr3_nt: TGTGCCAGCAGCCAAGATCCAGCGACCAGCTCCTACAATGAGCAGTTCTTC; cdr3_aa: CASSQDPATSSYNEQFF
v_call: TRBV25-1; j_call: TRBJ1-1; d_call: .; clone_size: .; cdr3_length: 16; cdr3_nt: TGTGCCAGCAGTCGAAAACCCCCAGGGGAGAACACTGAAGCTTTCTTT; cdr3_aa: CASSRKPPGENTEAFF
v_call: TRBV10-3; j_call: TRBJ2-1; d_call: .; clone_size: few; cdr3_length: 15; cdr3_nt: TGTGCCATCAGGGGGACTTCGAGCTCCTACAATGAGCAGTTCTTC; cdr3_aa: CAIRGTSSSYNEQFF
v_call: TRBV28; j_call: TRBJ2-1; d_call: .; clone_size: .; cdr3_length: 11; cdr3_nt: TGTGCCAGCAGCCGCACTAGAGAGCAGTTCTTC; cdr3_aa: CASSRTREQFF
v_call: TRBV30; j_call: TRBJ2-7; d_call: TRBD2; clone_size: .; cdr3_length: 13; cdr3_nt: TGTGCCTGGAGTGGCGGGAGGGCCGACGAGCAGTACTTC; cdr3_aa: CAWSGGRADEQYF
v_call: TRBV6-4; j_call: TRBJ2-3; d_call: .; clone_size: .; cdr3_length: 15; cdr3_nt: TGTGCCAGCAGTGACTCAAGAGAGCGCACAGATACGCAGTATTTT; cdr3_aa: CASSDSRERTDTQYF
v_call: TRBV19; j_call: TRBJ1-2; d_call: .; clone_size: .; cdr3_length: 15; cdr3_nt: TGTGCCAGTAGTACCACTGAGGCGGGATACTATGGCTACACCTTC; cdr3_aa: CASSTTEAGYYGYTF
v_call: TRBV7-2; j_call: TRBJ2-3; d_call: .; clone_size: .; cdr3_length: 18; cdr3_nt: TGTGCCAGCAGCTTAGTGTTTGACGGGAGCGCAGGCACAGATACGCAGTATTTT; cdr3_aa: CASSLVFDGSAGTDTQYF
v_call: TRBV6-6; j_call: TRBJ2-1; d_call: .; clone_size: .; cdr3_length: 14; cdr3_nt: TGTGCCAGCAGCCCGAGCTCTAATTCATTGAGGCAGTTCTTC; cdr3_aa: CASSPSSNSLRQFF
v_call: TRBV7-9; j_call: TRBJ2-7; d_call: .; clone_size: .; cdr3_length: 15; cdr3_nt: TGTGCCAGCAGCTCACCTGGTACCAATGAGATGGAGCAGTACTTC; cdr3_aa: CASSSPGTNEMEQYF
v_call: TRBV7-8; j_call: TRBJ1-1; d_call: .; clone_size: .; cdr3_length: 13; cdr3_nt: TGTGCCAGCAGCCCCTTCTTGAACACTGAAGCTTTCTTT; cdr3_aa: CASSPFLNTEAFF
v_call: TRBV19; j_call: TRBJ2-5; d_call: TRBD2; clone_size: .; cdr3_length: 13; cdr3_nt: TGTGCCTCCAGTGCCAGCGGGATAGAGACCCAGTACTTC; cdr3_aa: CASSASGIETQYF
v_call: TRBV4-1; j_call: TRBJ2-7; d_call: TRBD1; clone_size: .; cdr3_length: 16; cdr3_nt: TGCGCCAGCAGCCAAGAGCCGGGACAGCTACAGTACGAGCAGTACTTC; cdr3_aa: CASSQEPGQLQYEQYF
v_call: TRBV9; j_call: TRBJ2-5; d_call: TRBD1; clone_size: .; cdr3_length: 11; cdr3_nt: TGTGCCAGCAGCCCAGGGGGAGAGCAGTACTTC; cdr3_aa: CASSPGGEQYF
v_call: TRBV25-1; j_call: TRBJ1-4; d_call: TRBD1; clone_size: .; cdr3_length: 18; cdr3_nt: TGTGCCAGCAGTGAGCCGCCGGGACAGGGAAGTTTGGGAGAAAAACTGTTTTTT; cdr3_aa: CASSEPPGQGSLGEKLFF
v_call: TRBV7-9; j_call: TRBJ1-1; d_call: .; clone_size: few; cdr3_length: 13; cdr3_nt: TGTGCCAGCAGCTTAGAGGAGACCACTGAAGCTTTCTTT; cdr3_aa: CASSLEETTEAFF
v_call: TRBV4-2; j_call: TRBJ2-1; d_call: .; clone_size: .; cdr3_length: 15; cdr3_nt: TGTGCCAGCAGCCAAGATGAGGTACCGTACAATGAGCAGTTCTTC; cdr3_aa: CASSQDEVPYNEQFF
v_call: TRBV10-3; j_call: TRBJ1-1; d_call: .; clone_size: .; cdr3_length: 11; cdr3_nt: TGTGCCATTTCTATGAACACTGAAGCTTTCTTT; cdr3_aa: CAISMNTEAFF
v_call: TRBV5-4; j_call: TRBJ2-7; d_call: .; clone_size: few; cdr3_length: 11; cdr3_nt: TGTGCCAGCAATCGAGGTAACGAGCAGTACTTC; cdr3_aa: CASNRGNEQYF
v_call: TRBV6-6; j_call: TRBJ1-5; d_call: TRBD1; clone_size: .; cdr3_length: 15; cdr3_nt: TGTGCCAGCAGCCCGACAGGGTTCGGCAATCAGCCCCAGCATTTT; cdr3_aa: CASSPTGFGNQPQHF
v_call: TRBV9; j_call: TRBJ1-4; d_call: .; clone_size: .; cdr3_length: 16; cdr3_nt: TGTGCCAGCAGCGTCCAAGGGGGTTCGGCTAATGAAAAACTGTTTTTT; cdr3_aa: CASSVQGGSANEKLFF
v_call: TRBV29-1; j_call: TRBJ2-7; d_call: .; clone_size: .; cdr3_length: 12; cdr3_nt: TGCAGCGTTAATAGGGGTCCCTACGAGCAGTACTTC; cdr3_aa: CSVNRGPYEQYF
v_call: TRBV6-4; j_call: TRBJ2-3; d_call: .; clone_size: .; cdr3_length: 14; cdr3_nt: TGTGCCAGCAGTGACGGGGGACACACAGATACGCAGTATTTT; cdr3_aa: CASSDGGHTDTQYF